These 3 T cell receptor beta chains were sequenced from one sample in a study of blood T cell repertoires in COVID-19. Some clones are missing from TCRdb's copy, which holds only in-frame ones; the method was immunoSEQ multiplex PCR. In the table there are 160,000 or so clones, 89% of which are singletons. The source material was peripheral blood. These receptors were taken from a man aged 55-75 years with acute or convalescent COVID-19.

DNA for the CDR3: TGTGCCAGCAGCCTCTGGACAGGGGGCGCTGAGGGCACAGATACGCAGTATTTT. This translates into CASSLWTGGAEGTDTQYF. The rearrangement uses TRBV7-9 and TRBJ2-3, with 11 nucleotides matching TRBD1. The V gene end was trimmed by 5 bases and the J gene end by 1 base; junction bases not matched to a gene: 11. This CDR3 has 18 residues. CDR1 and CDR2 from the germline V gene are SEHNR and FQNEAQ (reference sequence).

The chain has TRBV5-6 and TRBJ2-1, with unresolved D. The V and J ends lost 3 bases and 8 bases respectively, with 6 bases between them. CDR1 and CDR2 from the germline V gene are SGHDT and YYEEEE. The length of the CDR3 is 11 residues. CDR3 nucleotide sequence: TGTGCCAGCAGCTCGCAGTATGAGCAGTTCTTC. Its protein product is CASSSQYEQFF.

The chain combines TRBV2 with TRBJ2-2, with 10 bases that match TRBD1. V gave up 4 bases and J gave up 6 bases; unmatched junction bases: 5. Per the germline V gene, CDR1 is SNHLY and CDR2 is FYNNEI. This CDR3 spans 15 amino acids. The CDR3 DNA is TGTGCCAGCAGTGTTGACAGGGGGCGTGCCGGGGAGCTGTTTTTT. Its protein is CASSVDRGRAGELFF.